Only a few counts were recorded for the clone carrying this T cell receptor beta chain. No antigen is known for it. Attachment of unique molecular identifiers to individual cDNA molecules was performed. TCRdb itself ran the 5' RACE reads through MiXCR, one entry per CDR3 protein. The sample includes tens of thousands of distinct CDR3 sequences, more than 12% seen only once; the top ten take 3.5% to 5%. This sample was included in a study of early T cells in non-severe SARS-CoV-2 infection. About the study: Bulk RNA isolated from unsorted whole blood underwent sequencing; chains were not paired. Findings of the study overall: Anti-spike CD8 specificities were favored by VDJdb matching, whose results missed private and CD4 specificities.

From germline, CDR1 is MNHEY and CDR2 SVGEGT. Unmatched junction bases numbered 9, after V lost 6 bases and J lost 4 bases. The CDR3 contains 15 residues. This material consisted of whole blood, taken at baseline. The J gene is TRBJ1-1, the V gene TRBV6-2 or TRBV6-3; 9 bases map to TRBD1. The source is an adult who was a healthcare worker with PCR-confirmed SARS-CoV-2 infection or an uninfected control (not recorded which). As DNA, the CDR3 is TGTGCCAGCAGGGCACCGGGACAGGGTCTCACTGAAGCTTTCTTT. It specifies CASRAPGQGLTEAFF.